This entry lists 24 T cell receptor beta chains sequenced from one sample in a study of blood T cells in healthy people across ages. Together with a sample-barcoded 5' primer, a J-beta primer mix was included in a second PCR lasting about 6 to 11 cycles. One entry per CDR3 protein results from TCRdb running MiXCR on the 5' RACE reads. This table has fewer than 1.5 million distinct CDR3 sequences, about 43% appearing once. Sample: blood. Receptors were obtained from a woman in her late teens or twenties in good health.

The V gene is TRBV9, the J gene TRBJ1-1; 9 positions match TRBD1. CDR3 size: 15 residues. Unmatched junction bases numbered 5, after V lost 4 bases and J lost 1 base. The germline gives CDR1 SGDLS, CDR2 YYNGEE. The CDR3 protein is CASSSRDRENTEAFF. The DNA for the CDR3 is TGTGCCAGCAGCTCCCGGGACAGGGAGAACACTGAAGCTTTCTTT. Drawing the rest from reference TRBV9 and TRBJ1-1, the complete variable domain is DSGVTQTPKHLITATGQRVTLRCSPRSGDLSVYWYQQSLDQGLQFLIQYYNGEERAKGNILERFSAQQFPDLHSELNLSSLELGDSALYFCASSSRDRENTEAFFGQGTRLTVV.

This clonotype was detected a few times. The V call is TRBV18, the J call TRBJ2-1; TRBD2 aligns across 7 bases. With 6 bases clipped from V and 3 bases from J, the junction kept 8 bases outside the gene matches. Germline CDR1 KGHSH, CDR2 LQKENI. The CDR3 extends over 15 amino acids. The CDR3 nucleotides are TGTGCCAGCTCCCCGATGGGCGGGGGCTACAATGAGCAGTTCTTC. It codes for CASSPMGGGYNEQFF. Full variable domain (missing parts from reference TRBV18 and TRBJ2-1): NAGVMQNPRHLVRRRGQEARLRCSPMKGHSHVYWYRQLPEEGLKFMVYLQKENIIDESGMPKERFSAEFPKEGPSILRIQQVVRGDSAAYFCASSPMGGGYNEQFFGPGTRLTVL.

In DNA form, the CDR3 reads TGTGCCAGCCTCACCGGCGGGACAGGATACTACGAGCAGTACTTC. As protein: CASLTGGTGYYEQYF. The chain links TRBV28 to TRBJ2-7; 8 nucleotides line up with TRBD1. Germline assignment: CDR1 MDHEN and CDR2 SYDVKM. After removal of 8 bases from V and 3 bases from J, the junction contained 12 bases not matched to a gene. There are 15 residues in the CDR3.

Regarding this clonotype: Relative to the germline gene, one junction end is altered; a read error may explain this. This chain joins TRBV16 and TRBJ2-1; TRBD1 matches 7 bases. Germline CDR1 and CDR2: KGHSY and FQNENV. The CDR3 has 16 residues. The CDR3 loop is CASSQSQGELYNKQFF. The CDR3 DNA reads TGTGCCAGCAGCCAATCGCAGGGGGAATTATACAATAAGCAGTTCTTC.

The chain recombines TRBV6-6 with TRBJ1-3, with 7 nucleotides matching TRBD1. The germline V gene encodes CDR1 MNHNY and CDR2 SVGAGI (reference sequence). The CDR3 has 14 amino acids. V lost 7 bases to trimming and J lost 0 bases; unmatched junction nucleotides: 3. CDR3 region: CASTNRGSGNTIYF. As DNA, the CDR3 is TGTGCCAGCACAAACAGGGGCTCTGGAAACACCATATATTTT.

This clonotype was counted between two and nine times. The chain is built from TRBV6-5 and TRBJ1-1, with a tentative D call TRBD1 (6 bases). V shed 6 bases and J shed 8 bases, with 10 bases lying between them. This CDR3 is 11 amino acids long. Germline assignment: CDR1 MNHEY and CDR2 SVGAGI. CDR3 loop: CASSQQGEAFF. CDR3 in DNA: TGTGCCAGCAGCCAACAGGGCGAAGCTTTCTTT.

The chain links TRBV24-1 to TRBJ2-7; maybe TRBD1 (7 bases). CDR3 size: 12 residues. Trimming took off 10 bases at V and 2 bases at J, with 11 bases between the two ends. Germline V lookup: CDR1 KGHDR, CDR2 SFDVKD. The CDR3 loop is CATAGQTYEQYF. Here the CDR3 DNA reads TGTGCCACGGCGGGACAGACCTACGAGCAGTACTTC.

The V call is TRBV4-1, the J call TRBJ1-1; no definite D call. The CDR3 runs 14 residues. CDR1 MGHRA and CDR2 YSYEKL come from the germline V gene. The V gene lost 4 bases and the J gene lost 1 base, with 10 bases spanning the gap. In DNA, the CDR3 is TGCGCCAGCAGCCGAGATCTGCAGAACACTGAAGCTTTCTTT. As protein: CASSRDLQNTEAFF.

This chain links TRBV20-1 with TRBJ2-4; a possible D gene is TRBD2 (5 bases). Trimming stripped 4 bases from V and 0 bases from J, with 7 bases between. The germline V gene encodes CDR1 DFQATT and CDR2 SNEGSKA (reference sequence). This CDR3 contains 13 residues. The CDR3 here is CSAKEEAKNIQYF. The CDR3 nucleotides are TGCAGTGCTAAGGAGGAAGCCAAAAACATTCAGTACTTC.

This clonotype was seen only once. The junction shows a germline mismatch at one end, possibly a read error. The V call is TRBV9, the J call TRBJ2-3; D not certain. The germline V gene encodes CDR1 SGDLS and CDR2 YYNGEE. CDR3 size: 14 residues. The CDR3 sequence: CVSSVPAVTDTQYF. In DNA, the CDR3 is TGTGTCAGCAGCGTGCCCGCAGTCACAGATACGCAGTATTTT.

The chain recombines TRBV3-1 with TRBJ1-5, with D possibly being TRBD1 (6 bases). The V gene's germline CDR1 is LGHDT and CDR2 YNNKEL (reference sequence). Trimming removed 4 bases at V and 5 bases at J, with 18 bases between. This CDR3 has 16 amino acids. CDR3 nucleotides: TGTGCCAGCAGCCCCCCCGGGGCAGGGGAGGATCAGCCCCAGCATTTT. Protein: CASSPPGAGEDQPQHF.

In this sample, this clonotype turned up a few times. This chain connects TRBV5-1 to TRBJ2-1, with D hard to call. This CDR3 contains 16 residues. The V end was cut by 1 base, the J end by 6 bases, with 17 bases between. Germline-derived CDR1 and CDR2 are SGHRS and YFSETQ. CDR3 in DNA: TGCGCCAGCAGCTTGTCCGGGCCCCCCACCCCCAATGAGCAGTTCTTC. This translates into CASSLSGPPTPNEQFF. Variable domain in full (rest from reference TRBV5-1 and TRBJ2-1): KAGVTQTPRYLIKTRGQQVTLSCSPISGHRSVSWYQQTPGQGLQFLFEYFSETQRNKGNFPGRFSGRQFSNSRSEMNVSTLELGDSALYLCASSLSGPPTPNEQFFGPGTRLTVL.

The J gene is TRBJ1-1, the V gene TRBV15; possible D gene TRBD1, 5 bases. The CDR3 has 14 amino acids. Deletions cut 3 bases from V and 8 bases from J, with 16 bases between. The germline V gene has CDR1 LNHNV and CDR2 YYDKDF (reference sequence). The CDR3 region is CATSSGQGGWEAFF. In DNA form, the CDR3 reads TGTGCCACCAGCAGCGGTCAGGGCGGTTGGGAAGCTTTCTTT.

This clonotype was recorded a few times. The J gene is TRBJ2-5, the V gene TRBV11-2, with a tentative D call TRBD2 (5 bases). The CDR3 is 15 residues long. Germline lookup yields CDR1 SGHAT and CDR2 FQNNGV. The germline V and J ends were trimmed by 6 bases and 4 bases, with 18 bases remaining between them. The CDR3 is CASSLHSEGRETQYF. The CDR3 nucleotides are TGTGCCAGCAGTCTGCACAGCGAGGGTAGAGAGACCCAGTACTTC.

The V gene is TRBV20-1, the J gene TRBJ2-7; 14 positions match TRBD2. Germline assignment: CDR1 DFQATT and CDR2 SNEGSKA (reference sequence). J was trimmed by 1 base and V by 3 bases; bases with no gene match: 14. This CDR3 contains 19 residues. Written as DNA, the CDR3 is TGCAGTGCTAGCTATGCCCCGGGACTAGCGGGGGTTGCGTCCTACGAGCAGTACTTC. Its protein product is CSASYAPGLAGVASYEQYF.

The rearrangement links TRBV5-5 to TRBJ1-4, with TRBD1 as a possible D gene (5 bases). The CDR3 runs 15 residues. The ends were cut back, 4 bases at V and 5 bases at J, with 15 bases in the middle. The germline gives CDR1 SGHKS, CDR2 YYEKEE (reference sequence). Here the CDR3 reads CASSPEGRANEKLFF. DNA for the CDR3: TGTGCCAGCAGCCCCGAGGGGCGCGCCAATGAAAAACTGTTTTTT.

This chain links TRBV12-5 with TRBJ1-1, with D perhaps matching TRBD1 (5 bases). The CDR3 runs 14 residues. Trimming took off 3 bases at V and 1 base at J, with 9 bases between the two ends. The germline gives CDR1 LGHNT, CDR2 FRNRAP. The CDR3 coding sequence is TGTGCTAGTGGTTTCTCAGACAGGAACACTGAAGCTTTCTTT. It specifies CASGFSDRNTEAFF.

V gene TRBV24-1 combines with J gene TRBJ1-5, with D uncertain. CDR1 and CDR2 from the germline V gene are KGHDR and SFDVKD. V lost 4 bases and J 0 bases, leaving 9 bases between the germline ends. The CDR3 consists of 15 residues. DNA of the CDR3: TGTGCCACCAGTGAGAATCGGGGTAGCAATCAGCCCCAGCATTTT. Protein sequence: CATSENRGSNQPQHF.

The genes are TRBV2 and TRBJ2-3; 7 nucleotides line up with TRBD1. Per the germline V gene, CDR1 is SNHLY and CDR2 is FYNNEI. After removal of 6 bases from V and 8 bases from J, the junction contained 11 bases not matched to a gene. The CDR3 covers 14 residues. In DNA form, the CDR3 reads TGTGCCAGCAGAACGGGACAGACGCTTTCTACGCAGTATTTT. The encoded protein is CASRTGQTLSTQYF.

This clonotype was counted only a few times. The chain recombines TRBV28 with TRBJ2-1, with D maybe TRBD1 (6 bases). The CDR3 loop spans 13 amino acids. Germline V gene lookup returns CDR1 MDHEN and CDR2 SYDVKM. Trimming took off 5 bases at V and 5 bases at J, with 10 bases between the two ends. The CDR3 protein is CASSVTGNNEQFF. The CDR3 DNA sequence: TGTGCCAGCAGTGTGACAGGCAACAATGAGCAGTTCTTC.

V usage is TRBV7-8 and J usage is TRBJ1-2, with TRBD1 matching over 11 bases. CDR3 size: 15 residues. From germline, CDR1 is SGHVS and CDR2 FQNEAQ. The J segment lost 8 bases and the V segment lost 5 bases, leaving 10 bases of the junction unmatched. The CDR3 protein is CASSLWTGGAGGYTF. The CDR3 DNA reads TGTGCCAGCAGCCTCTGGACAGGGGGCGCGGGAGGCTACACCTTC.

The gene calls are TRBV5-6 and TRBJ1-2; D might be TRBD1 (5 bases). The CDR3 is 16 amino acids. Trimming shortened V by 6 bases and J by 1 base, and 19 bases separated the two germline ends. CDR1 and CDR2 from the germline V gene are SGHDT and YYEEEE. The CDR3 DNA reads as TGTGCCAGCACCCGTAGGATGACGGGGGATAACTATGGCTACACCTTC. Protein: CASTRRMTGDNYGYTF.

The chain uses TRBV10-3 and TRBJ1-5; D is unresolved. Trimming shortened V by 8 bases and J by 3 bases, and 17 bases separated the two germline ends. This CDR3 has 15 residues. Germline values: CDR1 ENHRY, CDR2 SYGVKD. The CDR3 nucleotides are TGTGCCATCCGTGCGGGGAGGGAACCCAATCAGCCCCAGCATTTT. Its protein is CAIRAGREPNQPQHF.

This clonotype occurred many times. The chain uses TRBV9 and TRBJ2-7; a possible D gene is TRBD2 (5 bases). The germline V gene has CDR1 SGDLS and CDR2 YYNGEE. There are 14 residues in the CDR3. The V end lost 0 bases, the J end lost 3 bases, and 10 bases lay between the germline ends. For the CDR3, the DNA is TGTGCCAGCAGCGTAGGACGGACTGACTACGAGCAGTACTTC. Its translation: CASSVGRTDYEQYF.